These 17 T cell receptor beta chains originate from one sample sequenced in a study of vaccination effects on CD4 cells after COVID-19 (dated by TCRdb to the early 2020s). To identify antigen-specific CD4+ T cell clonotypes by their expansion, the ViraFEST assay first stimulated PBMC with viral peptide pools and then applied TCR sequencing. After about 10 days of culture, CD4+ T cells were isolated with the EasySep CD4+ T cell isolation kit. The absence of prior SARS-CoV-2 infection in healthy vaccine recipients was confirmed by negative nucleocapsid antibodies before and after vaccination. Libraries were prepared through the immunoSEQ multiplex PCR assay. TCRdb stores this immuneACCESS table with in-frame sequences only. Part of the clones is absent; in the studies checked, under half of the shortfall reflects unresolved V genes, and no reason is known for the rest. In all, the sample holds under 45,000 clones, and roughly 70% of those were seen once. The ten biggest clones cover 26% of the sample.

No antigen has been assigned to these receptors. The specimen was CD4+ T cells from PBMCs cultured with HCoV-OC43 spike peptides, collected before COVID-19 vaccination. Reading the label with the study, this specimen's cell subset or site is: HCoV-OC43 spike overlapping peptide pool stimulation. These receptors were collected from a human donor who received a COVID-19 vaccine.

CDR3 residues: CASTPAGPEGEGYTF. The CDR3 nucleotides are TGTGCCAGCACCCCAGCGGGGCCGGAGGGTGAAGGCTACACCTTC. This chain uses TRBV28 with TRBJ1-2; TRBD1 is a possible D gene (5 bases). Germline lookup yields CDR1 MDHEN and CDR2 SYDVKM. V lost 7 bases and J lost 8, with 23 bases in between. This CDR3 has 15 amino acids.

The chain couples TRBV2 to TRBJ2-3; 13 bases are a match to TRBD2. CDR1 and CDR2 from the germline V gene are SNHLY and FYNNEI. The CDR3 extends over 16 amino acids. V lost 6 bases, J lost 4 bases, and 7 bases stayed unmatched. The CDR3 sequence: CASRELAGGPSDTQYF. CDR3 DNA sequence: TGTGCCAGCAGGGAACTAGCGGGAGGGCCGTCAGATACGCAGTATTTT.

The table lists this clone with a count of one. V usage is TRBV7-9 and J usage is TRBJ2-3, with D unclear. V was pared by 0 bases and J by 4 bases, with 17 bases between. Germline CDR1 SEHNR, CDR2 FQNEAQ (reference sequence). CDR3 size: 17 residues. CDR3 amino acids: CASSLALGPALSDTQYF. CDR3 coding DNA: TGTGCCAGCAGCTTAGCGCTAGGTCCTGCACTATCAGATACGCAGTATTTT.

The CDR3 loop reads CASSLGLAGVNFYNEQFF. In DNA form, the CDR3 reads TGTGCCAGCAGCTTAGGGCTAGCGGGAGTGAATTTCTACAATGAGCAGTTCTTC. The genes are TRBV11-3 and TRBJ2-1; TRBD2 matches at 10 bases. This CDR3 region has 18 residues. Germline V CDR1 and CDR2: SGHNT, YENEEA. V shed 1 base and J 3 bases; nucleotides not matched to a gene: 9. The full variable domain, rest sourced from reference TRBV11-3 and TRBJ2-1, is EAGVVQSPRYKIIEKKQPVAFWCNPISGHNTLYWYLQNLGQGPELLIRYENEEAVDDSQLPKDRFSAERLKGVDSTLKIQPAELGDSAVYLCASSLGLAGVNFYNEQFFGPGTRLTVL.

This clone was seen more than once but under ten times. V gene TRBV4-1 combines with J gene TRBJ1-5; possible D gene TRBD1, 5 bases. Looked up from germline, CDR1 is MGHRA and CDR2 is YSYEKL. V was cut by 4 bases and J by 1 base, with 17 bases left in between. The CDR3 totals 17 residues. CDR3 sequence: CASSPSPLGGSNQPQHF. The DNA for the CDR3 is TGCGCCAGCAGCCCATCGCCCCTCGGGGGAAGCAATCAGCCCCAGCATTTT.

The CDR3 DNA reads as TGTGCCAGCAGCCAATCGAGTCCAGGGGTCGGATACGAGCAGTACTTC. This encodes CASSQSSPGVGYEQYF. The chain couples TRBV16 to TRBJ2-7; tentatively, D is TRBD1 (6 bases). The CDR3 extends over 16 amino acids. CDR1 and CDR2 (germline): KGHSY, FQNENV. V lost 0 bases and J lost 4, with 16 bases in between.

The CDR3 loop reads CASSRGGHRISGNTIYF. The CDR3 nucleotides read TGTGCCAGCAGCCGAGGAGGCCATCGGATTTCTGGAAACACCATATATTTT. V is TRBV11-2 and J is TRBJ1-3; D uncertain. The germline V and J ends were trimmed by 5 bases and 1 base, with 18 bases remaining between them. The CDR3 sequence is 17 residues long. Germline CDR1 is SGHAT and CDR2 is FQNNGV.

V usage is TRBV28 and J usage is TRBJ1-5, with unresolved D. The CDR3 is made up of 12 amino acids. Between the trimmed V and J ends, which lost 5 bases and 10 bases, there was a span of 12 bases. Germline V gene data show CDR1 as MDHEN and CDR2 as SYDVKM. CDR3 protein: CASSALVDPQHF. The CDR3 region has the DNA TGTGCCAGCAGTGCCCTCGTGGATCCCCAGCATTTT.

This chain connects TRBV4-3 to TRBJ1-6, with TRBD1 identical over 8 bases. The V gene end was trimmed by 0 bases and the J gene end by 5 bases; junction bases not matched to a gene: 0. Germline V gives CDR1 LGHNA, CDR2 YSLEER. The CDR3 totals 15 residues. CDR3 in DNA: TGCGCCAGCAGCCAAGACAGGGGGCATAATTCACCCCTCCACTTT. Translated, it gives CASSQDRGHNSPLHF.

The chain has TRBV5-4 and TRBJ2-2; 10 bases are a match to TRBD1. V was clipped by 1 base and J by 16 bases; unmatched bases: 7. Germline CDR1 SGHNT, CDR2 YYREEE (reference sequence). The length of the CDR3 is 13 residues. The CDR3 sequence is CASSLSPGQGRFF. The CDR3 nucleotides read TGTGCCAGCAGCTTGTCGCCGGGACAGGGGAGGTTTTTT.

The chain carries TRBV6-1 and TRBJ1-5, with a weak D call TRBD1 (6 bases). This CDR3 has 15 amino acids. Trimming took off 1 base at V and 4 bases at J, with 11 bases between the two ends. Per germline, CDR1 MNHNS and CDR2 SASEGT. The CDR3 here is CASSEVSGANQPQHF. Here the CDR3 DNA reads TGTGCCAGCAGTGAAGTATCAGGGGCGAATCAGCCCCAGCATTTT.

This chain uses TRBV5-1 with TRBJ1-2, with TRBD1 as a possible D gene (5 bases). There are 14 residues in the CDR3. CDR1 SGHRS and CDR2 YFSETQ come from the germline V gene. V dropped 1 base and J dropped 5 bases, with 12 bases sitting between them. This CDR3 reads CASSLTDKPYGYTF. As DNA, the CDR3 is TGCGCCAGCAGCTTGACGGACAAACCTTATGGCTACACCTTC. The whole variable domain, remainder taken from reference TRBV5-1 and TRBJ1-2, is KAGVTQTPRYLIKTRGQQVTLSCSPISGHRSVSWYQQTPGQGLQFLFEYFSETQRNKGNFPGRFSGRQFSNSRSEMNVSTLELGDSALYLCASSLTDKPYGYTFGSGTRLTVV.

V is TRBV19 and J is TRBJ1-6; D gene uncertain. CDR1 is LNHDA and CDR2 is SQIVND in the germline V gene (reference sequence). The V and J ends lost 3 bases and 8 bases respectively, with 14 bases between them. The CDR3 loop spans 15 amino acids. In DNA, the CDR3 is TGTGCCAGTAGTATGGCGGGAATTGGTCATTCACCCCTCCACTTT. Its translation: CASSMAGIGHSPLHF.

This sequence joins TRBV5-4 and TRBJ2-3, with D unclear. Between the trimmed V and J ends, which lost 0 bases and 11 bases, there was a span of 10 bases. The CDR3 spans 12 residues. CDR1 and CDR2 (germline): SGHNT, YYREEE (reference sequence). The CDR3 nucleotides read TGTGCCAGCAGCTTGGAACTTGGGGAGCAGTATTTT. This gives the protein CASSLELGEQYF.

This clone was recorded a few times. This chain links TRBV4-2 with TRBJ1-1; D unresolved. The V gene lost 2 bases and the J gene lost 5 bases, with 9 bases spanning the gap. The CDR3 extends over 13 amino acids. CDR1 and CDR2 (germline): LGHNA, YNFKEQ. CDR3 residues: CASSQFPGTEAFF. CDR3 in DNA: TGTGCCAGCAGCCAATTCCCCGGGACTGAAGCTTTCTTT.

The chain has TRBV7-2 and TRBJ1-2; D is undetermined. The V and J ends lost 1 base and 4 bases respectively, with 13 bases between them. CDR1 and CDR2 from the germline V gene are SGHTA and FQGNSA. The CDR3 sequence is 15 residues long. In DNA form, the CDR3 reads TGTGCCAGCAGCTTAGGTGGTGGTGGCGGCTATGGCTACACCTTC. Its translation: CASSLGGGGGYGYTF.

This chain uses TRBV28 with TRBJ1-1; D is perhaps TRBD1 (5 bases). The germline V and J ends were trimmed by 6 bases and 0 bases, with 11 bases remaining between them. Germline CDR1 and CDR2: MDHEN and SYDVKM. The CDR3 is made up of 14 amino acids. The CDR3 DNA is TGTGCCAGCAGGTCACAGGCGGTGAACACTGAAGCTTTCTTT. This translates into CASRSQAVNTEAFF.